Reported below is one T cell receptor (beta chain). Deletions cut 4 bases from V and 2 bases from J, with 10 bases between. The CDR3 is 14 amino acids. Germline V gene data show CDR1 as SGDLS and CDR2 as YYNGEE. Survey-level TCR beta sequencing used the immunoSEQ assay. Sequencing used immunoSEQ multiplex PCR; TCRdb keeps in-frame clones, though not all of them. The table records nearly 70,000 clones, approximately 92% of them present only once. Specimen: PBMCs. The origin of this receptor is a man between 40 and 49 years old with rheumatoid arthritis. This sequence joins TRBV9 and TRBJ1-3; possibly TRBD1 for D (5 bases). CDR3 region: CASSPPRAGNTIYF. The CDR3 nucleotides read TGTGCCAGCAGCCCCCCCAGGGCTGGAAACACCATATATTTT.